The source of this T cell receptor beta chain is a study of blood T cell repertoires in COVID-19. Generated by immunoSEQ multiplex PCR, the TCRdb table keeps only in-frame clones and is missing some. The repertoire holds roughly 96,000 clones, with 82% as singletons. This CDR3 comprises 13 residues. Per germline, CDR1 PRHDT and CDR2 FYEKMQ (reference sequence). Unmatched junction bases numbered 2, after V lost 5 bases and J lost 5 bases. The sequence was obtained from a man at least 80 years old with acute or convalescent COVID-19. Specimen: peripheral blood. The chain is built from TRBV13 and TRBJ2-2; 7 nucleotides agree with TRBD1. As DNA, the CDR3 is TGTGCCAGCAGCCCAGGGGGTACCGGGGAGCTGTTTTTT. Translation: CASSPGGTGELFF.